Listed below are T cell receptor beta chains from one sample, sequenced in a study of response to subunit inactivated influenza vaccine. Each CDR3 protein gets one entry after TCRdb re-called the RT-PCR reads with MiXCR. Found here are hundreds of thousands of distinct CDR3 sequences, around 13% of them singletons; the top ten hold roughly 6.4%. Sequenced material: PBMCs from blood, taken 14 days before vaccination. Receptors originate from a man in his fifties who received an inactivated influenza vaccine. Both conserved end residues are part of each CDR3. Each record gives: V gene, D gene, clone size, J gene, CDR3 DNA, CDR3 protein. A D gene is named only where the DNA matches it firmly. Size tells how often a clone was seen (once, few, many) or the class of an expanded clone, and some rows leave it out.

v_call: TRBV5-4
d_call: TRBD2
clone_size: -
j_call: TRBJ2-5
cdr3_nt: TGTGCCAGCAGCTTGACGGGACTAGCGGGAGTGAGAAGCCAAGAGACCCAGTACTTC
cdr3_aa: CASSLTGLAGVRSQETQYF

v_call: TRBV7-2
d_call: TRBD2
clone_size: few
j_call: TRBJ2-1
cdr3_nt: TGTGCCAGCAGCGCCGGACCGGGACTAGCGTTATACAATGAGCAGTTCTTC
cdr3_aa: CASSAGPGLALYNEQFF

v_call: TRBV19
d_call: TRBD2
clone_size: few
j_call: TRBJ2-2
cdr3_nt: TGTGCCAGTAGGGGCGGGAGAGGCACCGGGGAGCTGTTTTTT
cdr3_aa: CASRGGRGTGELFF

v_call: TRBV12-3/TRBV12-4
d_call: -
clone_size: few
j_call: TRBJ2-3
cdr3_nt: TGTGCCAGCAGTTTAGTAGGCAGTCTCGGAGATACGCAGTATTTT
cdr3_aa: CASSLVGSLGDTQYF

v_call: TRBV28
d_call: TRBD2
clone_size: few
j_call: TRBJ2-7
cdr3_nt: TGTGCCAGCAGTTTAGTGCTAGCGGGACTCTACGAGCAGTACTTC
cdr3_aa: CASSLVLAGLYEQYF

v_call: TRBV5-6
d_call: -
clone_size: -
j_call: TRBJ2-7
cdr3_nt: TGTGCCAGCGGCACTGGGCAGGGCAGGGACGAGCAGTACTTC
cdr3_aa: CASGTGQGRDEQYF

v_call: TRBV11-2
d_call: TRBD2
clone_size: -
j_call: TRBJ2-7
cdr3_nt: TGTGCCAGCAGCCAAATACTAGCGGGAGGATCCTACGAGCAGTACTTC
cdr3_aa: CASSQILAGGSYEQYF

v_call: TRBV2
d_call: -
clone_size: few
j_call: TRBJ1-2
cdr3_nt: TGTGCCAGCAGTGAATATACCAGCTTCGGCTACACCTTC
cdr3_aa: CASSEYTSFGYTF

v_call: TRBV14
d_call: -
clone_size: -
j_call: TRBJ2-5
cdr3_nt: TGTGCCAGCAGCCAAGATCCCTCAGGCCAATTCCAAGAGACCCAGTACTTC
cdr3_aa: CASSQDPSGQFQETQYF

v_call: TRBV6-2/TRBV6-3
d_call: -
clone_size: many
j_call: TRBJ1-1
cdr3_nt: TGTGCCAGCAGTTACGCATTCATGAACACTGAAGCTTTCTTT
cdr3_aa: CASSYAFMNTEAFF

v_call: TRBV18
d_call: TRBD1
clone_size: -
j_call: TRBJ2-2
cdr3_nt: TGTGCCAGCTCACAAAACAGGGGAACCGGGGAGCTGTTTTTT
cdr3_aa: CASSQNRGTGELFF

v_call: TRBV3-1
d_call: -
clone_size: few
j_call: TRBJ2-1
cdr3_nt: TGTGCCAGCAGCCAGTCACACGGGGGCTACAATGAGCAGTTCTTC
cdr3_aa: CASSQSHGGYNEQFF

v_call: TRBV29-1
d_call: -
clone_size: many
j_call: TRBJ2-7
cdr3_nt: TGCAGCGTTGCCGCGAGCTCCTACGAGCAGTACTTC
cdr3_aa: CSVAASSYEQYF

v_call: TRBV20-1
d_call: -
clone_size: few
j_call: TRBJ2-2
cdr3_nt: TGCAGTGCTAGACAGGGTTCGGCGAACACCGGGGAGCTGTTTTTT
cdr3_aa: CSARQGSANTGELFF

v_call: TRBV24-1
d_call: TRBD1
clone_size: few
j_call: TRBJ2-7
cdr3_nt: TGTGCCACCAGTGACGCGGGGACAGGGGGTCGGTACGAGCAGTACTTC
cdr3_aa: CATSDAGTGGRYEQYF

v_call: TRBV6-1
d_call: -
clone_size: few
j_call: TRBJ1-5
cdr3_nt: TGTGCCAGCAACCCGGGGGCGAGGCAGCCCCAGCATTTT
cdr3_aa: CASNPGARQPQHF

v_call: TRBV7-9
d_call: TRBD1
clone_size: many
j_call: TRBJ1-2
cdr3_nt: TGTGCCAGCAGCAGTGACCGGGACAGGAGCTATGGCTACACCTTC
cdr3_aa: CASSSDRDRSYGYTF

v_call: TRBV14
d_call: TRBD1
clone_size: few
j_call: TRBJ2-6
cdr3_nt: TGTGCCAGCAGCCATCGGGACAGGAGCTCTGGGGCCAACGTCCTGACTTTC
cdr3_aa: CASSHRDRSSGANVLTF

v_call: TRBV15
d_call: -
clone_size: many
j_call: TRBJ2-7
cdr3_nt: TGTGCCACCAGCAGAGGAGATCTGGAGTACTTC
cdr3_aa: CATSRGDLEYF

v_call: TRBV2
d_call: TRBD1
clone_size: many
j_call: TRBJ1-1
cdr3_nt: TGTGCCAGCAGTGAGAGGGGGCGCACTGAAGCTTTCTTT
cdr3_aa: CASSERGRTEAFF

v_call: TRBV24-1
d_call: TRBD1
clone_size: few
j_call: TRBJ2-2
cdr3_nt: TGTGCCACCAGTGAGCGGGACAGGGCCTACGGCGGGGAGCTGTTTTTT
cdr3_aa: CATSERDRAYGGELFF

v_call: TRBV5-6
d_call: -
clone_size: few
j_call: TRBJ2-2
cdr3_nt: TGTGCCAGCAGCTTGAGGGACGTTGTAAGGGAGCTGTTTTTT
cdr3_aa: CASSLRDVVRELFF

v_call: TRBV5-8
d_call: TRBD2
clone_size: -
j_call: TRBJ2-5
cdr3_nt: TGTGCCAGCAGCCAAGGGACTAGCGCGGAGACCCAGTACTTC
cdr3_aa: CASSQGTSAETQYF

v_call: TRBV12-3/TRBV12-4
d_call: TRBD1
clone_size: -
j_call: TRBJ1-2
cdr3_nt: TGTGCCAGCAGTTCCCTCAGGACAGGGGGCCTTGGTGGCTACACCTTC
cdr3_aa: CASSSLRTGGLGGYTF

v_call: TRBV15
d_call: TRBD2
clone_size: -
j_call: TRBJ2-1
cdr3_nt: TGTGCCACCAGCAGAGGTTTGGCGGGGGGGCATAACAATGAGCAGTTCTTC
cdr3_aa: CATSRGLAGGHNNEQFF

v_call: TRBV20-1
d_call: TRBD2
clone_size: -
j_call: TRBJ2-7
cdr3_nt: TGCAGTGCTAGCTTAGCGGGAGGGAGATTCGGACACGAGCAGTACTTC
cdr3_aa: CSASLAGGRFGHEQYF

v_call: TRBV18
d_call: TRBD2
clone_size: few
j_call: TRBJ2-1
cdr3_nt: TGTGCCAGCTCACCAGGCGGGAGGGCCTACAATGAGCAGTTCTTC
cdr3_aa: CASSPGGRAYNEQFF

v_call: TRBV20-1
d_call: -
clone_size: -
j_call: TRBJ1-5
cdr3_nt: TGCAGTGCTCGAAGGGACGCAAGCAATCAGCCCCAGCATTTT
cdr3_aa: CSARRDASNQPQHF

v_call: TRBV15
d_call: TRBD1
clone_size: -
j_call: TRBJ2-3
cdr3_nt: TGTGCCACCAGCAGTGGTGCAGGGACAGGCTACTTCACAGATACGCAGTATTTT
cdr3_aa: CATSSGAGTGYFTDTQYF

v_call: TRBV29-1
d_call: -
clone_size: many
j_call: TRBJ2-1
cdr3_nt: TGCAGCGCCGGAGTTACCTACAATGAGCAGTTCTTC
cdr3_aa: CSAGVTYNEQFF

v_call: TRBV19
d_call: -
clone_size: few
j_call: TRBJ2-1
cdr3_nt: TGTGCCAGTAGTATTGGTCTATCCAGCTCCTACAATGAGCAGTTCTTC
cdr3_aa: CASSIGLSSSYNEQFF

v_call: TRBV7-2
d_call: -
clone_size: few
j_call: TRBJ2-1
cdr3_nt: TGTGCCAGCAGCTTAGCGCGGGATGAGCAGTTCTTC
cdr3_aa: CASSLARDEQFF

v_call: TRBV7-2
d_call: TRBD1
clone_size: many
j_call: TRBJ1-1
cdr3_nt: TGTGCCAGCAGCTTAGATGGGACAGGGTTGAACACTGAAGCTTTCTTT
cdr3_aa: CASSLDGTGLNTEAFF

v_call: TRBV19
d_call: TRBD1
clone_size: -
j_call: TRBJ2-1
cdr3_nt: TGTGCCAGTATTGTATCCGGGACAGGGCTATTAGTGGGTCAGTTCTTC
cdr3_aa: CASIVSGTGLLVGQFF

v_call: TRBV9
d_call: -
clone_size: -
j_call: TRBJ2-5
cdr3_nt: TGTGCCAGCAGCGTGGGGATAGCCCCGATGCAGACCCAGTACTTC
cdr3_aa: CASSVGIAPMQTQYF

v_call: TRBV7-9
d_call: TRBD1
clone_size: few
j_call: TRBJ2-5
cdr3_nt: TGTGCCAGCAGCACGACAGGGGCCTGGGAGACCCAGTACTTC
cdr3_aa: CASSTTGAWETQYF

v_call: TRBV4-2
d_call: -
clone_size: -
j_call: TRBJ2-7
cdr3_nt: TGTGCCAGCAGCCGAGCTCTAGTGCGGGCCTACGAGCAGTACTTC
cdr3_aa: CASSRALVRAYEQYF

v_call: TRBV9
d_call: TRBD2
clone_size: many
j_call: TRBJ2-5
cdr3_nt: TGTGCCAGCAGCGCCACCGGGACTACAAAAGAGACCCAGTACTTC
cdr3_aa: CASSATGTTKETQYF

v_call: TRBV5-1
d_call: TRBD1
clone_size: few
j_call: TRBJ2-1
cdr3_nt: TGCGCCAGCAGCCTAGGACAGGACAGCTCCTACAATGAGCAGTTCTTC
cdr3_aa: CASSLGQDSSYNEQFF

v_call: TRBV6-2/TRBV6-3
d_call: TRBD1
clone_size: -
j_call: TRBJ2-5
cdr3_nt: TGTGCCAGCAGTGCTCAGGGACAGGGGCGAGAGACCCAGTACTTC
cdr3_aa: CASSAQGQGRETQYF

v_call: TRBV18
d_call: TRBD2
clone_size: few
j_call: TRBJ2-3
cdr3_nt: TGTGCCAGCTCACCACAGAGACTAGCGGGAGGAGGGACAGATACGCAGTATTTT
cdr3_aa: CASSPQRLAGGGTDTQYF

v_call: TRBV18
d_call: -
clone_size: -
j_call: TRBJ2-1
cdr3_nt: TGTGCCAGCTCACAAGGAAAGGTTAGCTACAATGAGCAGTTCTTC
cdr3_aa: CASSQGKVSYNEQFF

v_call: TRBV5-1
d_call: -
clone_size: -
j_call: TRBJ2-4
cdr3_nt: TGCGCCAGCAGCCCAACGGGCAACATTCAGTACTTC
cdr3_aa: CASSPTGNIQYF

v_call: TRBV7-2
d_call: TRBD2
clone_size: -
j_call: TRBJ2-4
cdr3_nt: TGTGCCAGCAGCTTACCGGGACTAGCGGGGAACAAAAACATTCAGTACTTC
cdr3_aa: CASSLPGLAGNKNIQYF

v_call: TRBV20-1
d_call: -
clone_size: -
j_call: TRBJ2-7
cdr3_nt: TGCAGTGCTCTACCCCAGGGGTTCGGCGAGCAGTACTTC
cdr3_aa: CSALPQGFGEQYF

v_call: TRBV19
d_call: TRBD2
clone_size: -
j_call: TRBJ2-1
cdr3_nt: TGTGCCAGTAGTTACGGACTAGCGGGAGGGCACTACAATGAGCAGTTCTTC
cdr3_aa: CASSYGLAGGHYNEQFF

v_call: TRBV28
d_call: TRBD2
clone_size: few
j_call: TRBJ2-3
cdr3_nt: TGTGCCATCCAGCGGGAGGGCCTGACAGATACGCAGTATTTT
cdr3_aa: CAIQREGLTDTQYF

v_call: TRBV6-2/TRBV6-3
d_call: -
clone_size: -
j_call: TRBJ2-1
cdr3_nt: TGTGCCAGCAGCGATGGGCCCTTGGGGCAGTTCTTC
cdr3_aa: CASSDGPLGQFF

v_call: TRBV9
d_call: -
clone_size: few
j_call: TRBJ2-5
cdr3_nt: TGTGCCAGCAGCGTAGGGAGGGGGGGAGAGACCCAGTACTTC
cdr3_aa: CASSVGRGGETQYF

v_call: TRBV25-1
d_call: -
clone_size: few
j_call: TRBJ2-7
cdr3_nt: TGTGCCAGCAGTGCCCTGGACTCCTACGAGCAGTACTTC
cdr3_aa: CASSALDSYEQYF

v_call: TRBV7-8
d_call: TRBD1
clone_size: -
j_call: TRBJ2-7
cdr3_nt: TGTGCCAGCAGCTTAGGGCGGACAGGGCCGACCTACGAGCAGTACTTC
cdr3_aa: CASSLGRTGPTYEQYF

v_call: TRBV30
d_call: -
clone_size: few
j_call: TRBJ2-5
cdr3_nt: TGTGCCTGGGACAACTCTGGGGAAGAGACCCAGTACTTC
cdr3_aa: CAWDNSGEETQYF

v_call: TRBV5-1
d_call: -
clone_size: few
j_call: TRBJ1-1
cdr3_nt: TGCGCCAGCGGCTTTACCCCCGCCGAGGCTTTCTTT
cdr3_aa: CASGFTPAEAFF

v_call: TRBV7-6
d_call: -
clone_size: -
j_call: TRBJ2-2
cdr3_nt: TGTGCCAGCAGCTTGACGGGGGCAGTCACAGGGGAGCTGTTTTTT
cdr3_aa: CASSLTGAVTGELFF

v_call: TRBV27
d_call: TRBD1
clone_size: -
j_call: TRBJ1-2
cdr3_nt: TGTGCCAGCACGGGACAGGGGGCTGGAGGCTACACCTTC
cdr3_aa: CASTGQGAGGYTF

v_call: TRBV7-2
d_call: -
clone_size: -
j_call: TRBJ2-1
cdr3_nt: TGTGCCAGCAGCTCAAACACAGGCGGGTCCTACAATGAGCAGTTCTTC
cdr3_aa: CASSSNTGGSYNEQFF

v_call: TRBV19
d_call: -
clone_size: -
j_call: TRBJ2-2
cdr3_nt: TGTGCCGTTTCTAGATCTCCGGGATCCTCAAACACCGGGGAGCTGTTTTTT
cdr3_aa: CAVSRSPGSSNTGELFF

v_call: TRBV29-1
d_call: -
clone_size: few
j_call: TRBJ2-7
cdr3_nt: TGCAGCGTTGGGAAAGCGCTCTCCTACGAGCAGTACTTC
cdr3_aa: CSVGKALSYEQYF